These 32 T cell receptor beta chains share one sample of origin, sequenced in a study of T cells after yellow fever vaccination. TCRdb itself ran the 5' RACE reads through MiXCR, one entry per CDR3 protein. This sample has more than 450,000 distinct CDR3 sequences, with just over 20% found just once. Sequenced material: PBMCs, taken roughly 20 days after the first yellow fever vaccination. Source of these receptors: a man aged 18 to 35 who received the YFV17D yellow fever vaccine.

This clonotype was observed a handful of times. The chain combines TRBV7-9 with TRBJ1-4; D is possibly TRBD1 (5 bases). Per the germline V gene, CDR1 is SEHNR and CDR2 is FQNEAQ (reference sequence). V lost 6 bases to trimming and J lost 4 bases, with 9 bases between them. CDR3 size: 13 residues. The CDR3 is CASRGRNNEKLFF. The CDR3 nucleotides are TGTGCCAGCAGGGGACGGAATAATGAAAAACTGTTTTTT. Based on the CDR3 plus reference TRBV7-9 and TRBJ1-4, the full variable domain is DTGVSQNPRHKITKRGQNVTFRCDPISEHNRLYWYRQTLGQGPEFLTYFQNEAQLEKSRLLSDRFSAERPKGSFSTLEIQRTEQGDSAMYLCASRGRNNEKLFFGSGTQLSVL.

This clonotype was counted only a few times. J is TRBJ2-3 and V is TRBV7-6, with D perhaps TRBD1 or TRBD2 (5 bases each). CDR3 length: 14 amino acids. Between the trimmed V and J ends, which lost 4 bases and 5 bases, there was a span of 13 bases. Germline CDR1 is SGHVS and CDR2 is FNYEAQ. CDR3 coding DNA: TGTGCCAGCAGCTCTGGACTGGGGGTAGATACGCAGTATTTT. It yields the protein CASSSGLGVDTQYF.

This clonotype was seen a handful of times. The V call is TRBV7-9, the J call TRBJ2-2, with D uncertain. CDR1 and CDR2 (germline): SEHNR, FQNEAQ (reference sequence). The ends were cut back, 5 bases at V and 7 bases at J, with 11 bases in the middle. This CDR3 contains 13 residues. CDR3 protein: CASSPKTNGELFF. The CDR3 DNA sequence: TGTGCCAGCAGCCCCAAAACAAACGGGGAGCTGTTTTTT.

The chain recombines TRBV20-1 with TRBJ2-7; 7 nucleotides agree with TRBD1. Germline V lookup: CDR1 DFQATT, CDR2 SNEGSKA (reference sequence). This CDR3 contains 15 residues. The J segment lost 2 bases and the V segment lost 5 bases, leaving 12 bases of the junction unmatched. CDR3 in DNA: TGCAGTGCTGTCCCCAGGGGGATGCCCGCCTACGAGCAGTACGTC. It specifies CSAVPRGMPAYEQYV.

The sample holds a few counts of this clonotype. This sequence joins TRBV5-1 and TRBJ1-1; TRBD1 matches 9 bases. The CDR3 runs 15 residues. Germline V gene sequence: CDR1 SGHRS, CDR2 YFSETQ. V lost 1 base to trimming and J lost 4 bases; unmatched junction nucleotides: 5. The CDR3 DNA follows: TGCGCCAGCAGCTTGATCGACAGGGGGGGCACTGAAGCTTTCTTT. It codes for CASSLIDRGGTEAFF.

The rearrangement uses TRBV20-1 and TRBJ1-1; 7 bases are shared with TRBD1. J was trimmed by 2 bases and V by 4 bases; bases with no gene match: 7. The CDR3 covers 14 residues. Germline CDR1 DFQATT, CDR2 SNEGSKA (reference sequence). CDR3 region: CSAKDAGGNTEAFF. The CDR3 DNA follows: TGCAGTGCTAAAGACGCAGGGGGAAACACTGAAGCTTTCTTT.

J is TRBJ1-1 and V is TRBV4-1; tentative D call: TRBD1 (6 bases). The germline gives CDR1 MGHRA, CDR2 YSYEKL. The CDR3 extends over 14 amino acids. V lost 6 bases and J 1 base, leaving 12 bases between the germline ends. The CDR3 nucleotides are TGCGCCAGCAGTCTTCCAGGGGCGAACACTGAAGCTTTCTTT. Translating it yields CASSLPGANTEAFF.

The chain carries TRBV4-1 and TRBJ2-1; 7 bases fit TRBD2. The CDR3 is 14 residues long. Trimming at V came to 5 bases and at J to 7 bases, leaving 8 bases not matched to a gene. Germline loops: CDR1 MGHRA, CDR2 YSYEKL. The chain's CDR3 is CASSNIGGRNEQFF. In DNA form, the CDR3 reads TGCGCCAGCAGCAATATCGGGGGGAGGAATGAGCAGTTCTTC.

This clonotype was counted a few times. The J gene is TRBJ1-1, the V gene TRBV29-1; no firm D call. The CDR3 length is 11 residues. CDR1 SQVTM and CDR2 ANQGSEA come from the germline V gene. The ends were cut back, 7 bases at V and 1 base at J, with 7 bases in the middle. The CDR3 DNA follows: TGCAGCGGATGGAAGAACACTGAAGCTTTCTTT. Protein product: CSGWKNTEAFF.

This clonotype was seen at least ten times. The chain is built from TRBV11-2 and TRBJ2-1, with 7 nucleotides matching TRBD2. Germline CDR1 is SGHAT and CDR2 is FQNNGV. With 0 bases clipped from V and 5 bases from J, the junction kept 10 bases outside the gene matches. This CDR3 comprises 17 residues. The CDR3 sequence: CASSLDLDGGFDNEQFF. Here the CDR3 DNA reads TGTGCCAGCAGCTTAGATCTGGACGGGGGGTTCGACAATGAGCAGTTCTTC. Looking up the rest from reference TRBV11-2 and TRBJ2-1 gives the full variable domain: EAGVAQSPRYKIIEKRQSVAFWCNPISGHATLYWYQQILGQGPKLLIQFQNNGVVDDSQLPKDRFSAERLKGVDSTLKIQPAKLEDSAVYLCASSLDLDGGFDNEQFFGPGTRLTVL.

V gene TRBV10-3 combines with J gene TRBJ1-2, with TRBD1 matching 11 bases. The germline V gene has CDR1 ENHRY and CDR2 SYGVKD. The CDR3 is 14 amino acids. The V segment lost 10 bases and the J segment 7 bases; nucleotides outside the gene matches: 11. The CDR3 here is CASDPQGTGGGYTF. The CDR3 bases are TGTGCCAGCGACCCACAAGGGACAGGGGGTGGCTACACCTTC.

CDR3 sequence reads: CASAGGGKTGELFF. CDR3 nucleotide sequence: TGCGCCAGCGCCGGTGGGGGGAAGACCGGGGAGCTGTTTTTT. The chain recombines TRBV5-1 with TRBJ2-2; perhaps TRBD2 as D (6 bases). V was shortened by 7 bases and J by 5 bases, with 15 bases between the two germline ends. CDR1 and CDR2 from the germline V gene are SGHRS and YFSETQ. The CDR3 extends over 14 amino acids.

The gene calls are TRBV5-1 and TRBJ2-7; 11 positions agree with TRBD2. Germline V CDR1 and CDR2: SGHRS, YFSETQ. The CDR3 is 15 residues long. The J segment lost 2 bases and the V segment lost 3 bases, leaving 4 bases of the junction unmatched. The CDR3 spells CASSSGTSGAYEQYV. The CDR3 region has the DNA TGCGCCAGCAGCTCCGGGACTAGCGGAGCCTACGAGCAGTACGTC.

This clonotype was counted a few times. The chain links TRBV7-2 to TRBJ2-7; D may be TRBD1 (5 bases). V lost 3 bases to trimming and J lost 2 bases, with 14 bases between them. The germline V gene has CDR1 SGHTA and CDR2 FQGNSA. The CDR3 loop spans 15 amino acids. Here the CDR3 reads CASSFKGPSPYEQYF. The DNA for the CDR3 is TGTGCCAGCAGCTTCAAGGGGCCGAGTCCCTACGAGCAGTACTTC.

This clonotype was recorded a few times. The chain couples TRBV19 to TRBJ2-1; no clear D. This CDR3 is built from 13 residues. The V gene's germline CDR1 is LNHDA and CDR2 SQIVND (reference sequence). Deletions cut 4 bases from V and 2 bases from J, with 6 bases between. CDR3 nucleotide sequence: TGTGCCAGTAGTACCCTCCCCTACAATGAGCAGTTCTTC. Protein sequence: CASSTLPYNEQFF.

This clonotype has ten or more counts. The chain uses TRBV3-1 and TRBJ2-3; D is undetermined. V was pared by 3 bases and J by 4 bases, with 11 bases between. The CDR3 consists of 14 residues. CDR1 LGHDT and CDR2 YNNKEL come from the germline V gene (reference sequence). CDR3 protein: CASSQGLAPDTQYF. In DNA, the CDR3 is TGTGCCAGCAGCCAGGGTCTCGCCCCAGATACGCAGTATTTT.

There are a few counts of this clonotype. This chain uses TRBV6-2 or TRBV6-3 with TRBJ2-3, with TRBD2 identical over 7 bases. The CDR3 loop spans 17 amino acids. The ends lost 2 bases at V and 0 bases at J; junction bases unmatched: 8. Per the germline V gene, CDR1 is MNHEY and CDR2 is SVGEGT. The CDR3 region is CASSYKRSSGSTDTQYF. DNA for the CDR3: TGTGCCAGCAGTTACAAAAGGTCTAGCGGAAGCACAGATACGCAGTATTTT.

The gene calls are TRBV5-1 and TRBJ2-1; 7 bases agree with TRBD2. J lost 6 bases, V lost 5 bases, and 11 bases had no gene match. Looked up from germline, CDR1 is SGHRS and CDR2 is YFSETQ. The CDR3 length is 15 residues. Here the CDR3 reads CASSSGLDRPNEQFF. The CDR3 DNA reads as TGCGCCAGCAGTTCCGGACTAGATCGTCCCAATGAGCAGTTCTTC. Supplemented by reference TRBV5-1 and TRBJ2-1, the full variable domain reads KAGVTQTPRYLIKTRGQQVTLSCSPISGHRSVSWYQQTPGQGLQFLFEYFSETQRNKGNFPGRFSGRQFSNSRSEMNVSTLELGDSALYLCASSSGLDRPNEQFFGPGTRLTVL.

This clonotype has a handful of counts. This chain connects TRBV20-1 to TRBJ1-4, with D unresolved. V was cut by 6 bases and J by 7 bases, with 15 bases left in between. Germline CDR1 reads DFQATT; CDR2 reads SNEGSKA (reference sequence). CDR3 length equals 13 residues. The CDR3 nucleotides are TGCAGTGCCCTACCCGTGATGAGTGAAAAACTGTTTTTT. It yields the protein CSALPVMSEKLFF.

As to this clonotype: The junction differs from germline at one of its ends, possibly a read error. The CDR3 here is CATSREGAETQYF. The CDR3 DNA reads as TGTGCCACCAGCCGAGAGGGGGCCGAGACCCAGTACTTC. V and J are TRBV15 and TRBJ2-5; 7 bases align to TRBD1. The CDR3 has 13 amino acids. Germline-derived CDR1 and CDR2 are LNHNV and YYDKDF (reference sequence).

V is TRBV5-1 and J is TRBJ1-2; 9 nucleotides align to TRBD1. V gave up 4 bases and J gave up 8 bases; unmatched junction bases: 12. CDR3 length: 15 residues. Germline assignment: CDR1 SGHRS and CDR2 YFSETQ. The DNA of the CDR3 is TGCGCCAGCAGCGACCCGGGACAGGGAGCGCGGGGCTACACCTTC. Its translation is CASSDPGQGARGYTF.

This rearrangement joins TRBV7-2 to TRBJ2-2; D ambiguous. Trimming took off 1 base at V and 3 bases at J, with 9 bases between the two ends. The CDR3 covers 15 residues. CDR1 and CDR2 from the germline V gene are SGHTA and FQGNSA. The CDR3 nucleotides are TGTGCCAGCAGCTTAGGAGGCCTTTACACCGGGGAGCTGTTTTTT. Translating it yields CASSLGGLYTGELFF. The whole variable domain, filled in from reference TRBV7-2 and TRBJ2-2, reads GAGVSQSPSNKVTEKGKDVELRCDPISGHTALYWYRQSLGQGLEFLIYFQGNSAPDKSGLPSDRFSAERTGGSVSTLTIQRTQQEDSAVYLCASSLGGLYTGELFFGEGSRLTVL.

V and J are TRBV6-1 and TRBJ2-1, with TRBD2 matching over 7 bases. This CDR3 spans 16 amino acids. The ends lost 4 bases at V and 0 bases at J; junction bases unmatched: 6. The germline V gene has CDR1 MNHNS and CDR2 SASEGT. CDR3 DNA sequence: TGTGCCAGCAGTGCATCCGGGGGGAGCTCCTACAATGAGCAGTTCTTC. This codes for CASSASGGSSYNEQFF.

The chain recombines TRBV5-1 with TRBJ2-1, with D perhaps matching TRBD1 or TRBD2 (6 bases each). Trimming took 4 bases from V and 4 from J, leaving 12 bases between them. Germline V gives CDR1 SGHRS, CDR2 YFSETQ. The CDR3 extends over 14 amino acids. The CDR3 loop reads CASSAKGGYNEQFF. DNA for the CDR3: TGCGCCAGCAGCGCTAAGGGGGGTTACAATGAGCAGTTCTTC.

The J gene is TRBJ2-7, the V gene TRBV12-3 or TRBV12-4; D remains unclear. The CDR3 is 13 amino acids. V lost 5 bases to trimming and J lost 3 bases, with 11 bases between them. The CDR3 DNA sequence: TGTGCCAGCAGTGCCCCCCCGGTCTACGAGCAGTACTTC. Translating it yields CASSAPPVYEQYF.

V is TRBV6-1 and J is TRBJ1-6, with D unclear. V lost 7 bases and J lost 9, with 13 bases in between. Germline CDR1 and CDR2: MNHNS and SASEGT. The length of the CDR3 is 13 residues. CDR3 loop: CASTRTPISPLHF. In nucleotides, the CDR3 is TGTGCCAGCACTAGAACCCCCATTTCACCCCTCCACTTT.

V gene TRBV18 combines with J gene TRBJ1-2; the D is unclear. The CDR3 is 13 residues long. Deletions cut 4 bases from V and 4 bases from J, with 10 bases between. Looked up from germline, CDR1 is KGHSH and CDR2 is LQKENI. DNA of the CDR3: TGTGCCAGCTCACGAGGACCGATCTATGGCTACACCTTC. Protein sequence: CASSRGPIYGYTF.

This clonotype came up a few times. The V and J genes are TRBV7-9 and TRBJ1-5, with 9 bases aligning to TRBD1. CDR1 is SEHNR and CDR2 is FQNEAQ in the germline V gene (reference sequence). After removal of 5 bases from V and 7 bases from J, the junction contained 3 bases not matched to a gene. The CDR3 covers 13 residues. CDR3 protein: CASSAQGAQPQHF. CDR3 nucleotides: TGTGCCAGCAGCGCACAGGGGGCACAGCCCCAGCATTTT.

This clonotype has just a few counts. CDR3 sequence (DNA): TGCGCCAGCAGTTCAGGGGAGAGGAATCAGCCCCAGCATTTT. It is translated as CASSSGERNQPQHF. The chain couples TRBV5-1 to TRBJ1-5, with a possible D match to TRBD1 (6 bases). Trimming pared 5 bases from V and 4 bases from J, leaving 13 bases between. Germline CDR1 reads SGHRS; CDR2 reads YFSETQ. The CDR3 totals 14 residues.

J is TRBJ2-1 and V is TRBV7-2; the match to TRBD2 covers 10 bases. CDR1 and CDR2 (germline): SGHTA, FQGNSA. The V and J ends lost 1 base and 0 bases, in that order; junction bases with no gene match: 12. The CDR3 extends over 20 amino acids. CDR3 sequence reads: CASSLVRLAGVGSSYNEQFF. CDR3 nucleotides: TGTGCCAGCAGCTTAGTGCGCCTAGCGGGGGTCGGTAGCTCCTACAATGAGCAGTTCTTC.

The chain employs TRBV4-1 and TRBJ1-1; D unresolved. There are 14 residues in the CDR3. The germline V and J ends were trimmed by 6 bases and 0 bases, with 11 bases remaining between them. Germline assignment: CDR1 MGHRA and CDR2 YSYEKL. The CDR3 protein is CASRTVRVNTEAFF. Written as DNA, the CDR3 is TGCGCCAGCAGAACGGTTCGGGTGAACACTGAAGCTTTCTTT.

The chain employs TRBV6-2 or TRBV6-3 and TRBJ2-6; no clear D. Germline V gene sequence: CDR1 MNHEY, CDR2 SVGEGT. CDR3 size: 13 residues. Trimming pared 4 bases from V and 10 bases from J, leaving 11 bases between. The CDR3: CASSFFGVNVLTF. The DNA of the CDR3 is TGTGCCAGCAGTTTTTTCGGAGTTAACGTCCTGACTTTC.